What follows are 23 T cell receptor beta chains derived from one specimen sequenced in a study of glioma-infiltrating T cells. TCR alpha and beta CDR3 regions were amplified from RNA using iRepertoire nested multiplex PCR. TCRdb itself ran the multiplex PCR reads through MiXCR, one entry per CDR3 protein. The repertoire holds a few hundred thousand distinct CDR3 sequences, with more than 35% as singletons. Sequencing was done on a sample of glioma tissue, nonneoplastic brain tissue, or PBMCs (not recorded which). The receptors were gathered from a human donor with low-grade glioma or glioblastoma, undergoing nonglioma brain surgery, or in good health (not recorded which).

This clonotype was seen ten or more times. This CDR3 is CASSLARISGNTIYF. CDR3 coding DNA: TGTGCCAGCAGTTTGGCACGGATCTCTGGAAACACCATATATTTT. J is TRBJ1-3 and V is TRBV28, with unresolved D. The V gene's germline CDR1 is MDHEN and CDR2 SYDVKM. This CDR3 spans 15 amino acids. Trimming cost V 3 bases and J 0 bases, with 9 bases left between them.

A remark on this clonotype: At one end, the junction sequence differs from germline, possibly due to a read error. The CDR3 DNA follows: TGTGCCACCTGCAGAGGAGGCGTGAGATATAACTACGAGCAGTACTTC. This codes for CATCRGGVRYNYEQYF. The rearrangement joins TRBV15 to TRBJ2-7; D may be TRBD2 (5 bases). Germline V gene data show CDR1 as LNHNV and CDR2 as YYDKDF (reference sequence). This CDR3 is built from 16 residues.

Comments on this clonotype: This CDR3 is missing its conserved last phenylalanine or tryptophan, likely due to a read error. It is unclear where the CDR3 begins or ends on the DNA, so no DNA is shown, and the CDR3 is as TCRdb lists it. The chain couples TRBV7-2 to TRBJ2-1; the listed D gene, TRBD2, was not tested against the DNA. The CDR3 spans 12 amino acids, including both terminal residues. Germline V gene lookup returns CDR1 SGHTA and CDR2 FQGNSA. The chain's CDR3 is CASSLDGGRRFS.

Concerning this clonotype: A much larger clonotype is one base distant, so this may be a read error. The V and J genes are TRBV7-2 and TRBJ1-1; D is possibly TRBD1 (6 bases). Germline CDR1 and CDR2: SGHTA and FQGNSA. Trimming left V 7 bases short and J 0 bases short, with 15 bases between. This CDR3 contains 15 residues. As DNA, the CDR3 is TGTGCCAGCACCGTGTGGACAGCCATGAACACTGAAGCTTTCTTT. Translated, it gives CASTVWTAMNTEAFF.

The genes are TRBV3-1 and TRBJ2-3, with TRBD2 identical over 7 bases. CDR1 and CDR2 from the germline V gene are LGHDT and YNNKEL (reference sequence). V lost 5 bases, J lost 5 bases, and 16 bases stayed unmatched. CDR3 length: 17 residues. The CDR3 DNA reads TGTGCCAGCAGCGCCCTCGGGGGGAGGGCCAATGGAGATACGCAGTATTTT. Protein product: CASSALGGRANGDTQYF.

CDR3 coding DNA: TGTGCCACCAGCAGAGATCTTACACAGGATCAGCCCCAGCATTTT. Its protein product is CATSRDLTQDQPQHF. The V and J genes are TRBV15 and TRBJ1-5, with D tentatively TRBD1 (5 bases). This CDR3 is built from 15 residues. Trimming removed 0 bases from V and 5 bases from J, with 11 bases in between. CDR1 LNHNV and CDR2 YYDKDF come from the germline V gene (reference sequence).

In the case of this clonotype: Because it lacks the conserved phenylalanine or tryptophan at the end, this CDR3 is likely a read error. V and J are TRBV6-2 or TRBV6-3 and TRBJ1-2; 7 bases fit TRBD1. The CDR3 is made up of 13 amino acids. Germline loops: CDR1 MNHEY, CDR2 SVGEGT. V lost 10 bases and J lost 1; bases outside the gene matches: 6. The CDR3 coding sequence is TGTGCCATCAATGGACAGGTTAACTATGGCTACACCTCC. This gives the protein CAINGQVNYGYTS.

V and J are TRBV15 and TRBJ2-3; D may be TRBD2 (6 bases). The CDR3 sequence is 15 residues long. Trimming shortened V by 5 bases and J by 6 bases, and 18 bases separated the two germline ends. In germline, CDR1 is LNHNV, CDR2 YYDKDF (reference sequence). The CDR3 DNA is TGTGCCACCAGCCCCGTAGGGGCGGGGTCGGATACGCAGTATTTT. Amino acids: CATSPVGAGSDTQYF.

This sequence joins TRBV4-1 and TRBJ1-5; 9 positions match TRBD1. With 0 bases clipped from V and 3 bases from J, the junction kept 3 bases outside the gene matches. The V gene's germline CDR1 is MGHRA and CDR2 YSYEKL. The CDR3 loop spans 16 amino acids. CDR3 nucleotide sequence: TGCGCCAGCAGCCAAGAACAGGGGGCGAACAATCAGCCCCAGCATTTT. Protein product: CASSQEQGANNQPQHF.

This clonotype showed up just a few times. The chain carries TRBV27 and TRBJ2-6, with 9 bases lining up with TRBD1. Germline V CDR1 and CDR2: MNHEY, SMNVEV (reference sequence). CDR3 length: 18 residues. Trimming removed 2 bases from V and 0 bases from J; junction bases left unmatched: 5. CDR3 sequence (DNA): TGTGCCAGCAGTTTACGGGACAGGGTTTCCTCTGGGGCCAACGTCCTGACTTTC. It specifies CASSLRDRVSSGANVLTF.

This clonotype was counted a single time. V usage is TRBV2 and J usage is TRBJ1-5; 7 positions agree with TRBD1. The CDR3 covers 15 residues. CDR1 is SNHLY and CDR2 is FYNNEI in the germline V gene. Losses at the gene ends were 5 bases for V and 5 bases for J; bases not matched to a gene: 9. CDR3 DNA: TGTGCCAGCAGTCGCCGGGACAGTTATGATCAGCCCCAGCATTTT. Protein sequence: CASSRRDSYDQPQHF.

This clonotype was picked up many times. The chain employs TRBV28 and TRBJ1-2; 9 positions match TRBD1. This CDR3 is 16 amino acids long. Germline assignment: CDR1 MDHEN and CDR2 SYDVKM. The V gene end was trimmed by 4 bases and the J gene end by 4 bases; junction bases not matched to a gene: 10. The DNA of the CDR3 is TGTGCCAGCAGTTCGACCGGGACAGGGAACGGCTATGGCTACACCTTC. Translating it yields CASSSTGTGNGYGYTF.

In regard to this clonotype: A single base separates this from a much larger clone, so it may be a read error. This rearrangement joins TRBV7-9 to TRBJ2-5, with unresolved D. V was clipped by 2 bases and J by 5 bases, with 12 bases between them. The germline gives CDR1 SEHNR, CDR2 FQNEAQ (reference sequence). The CDR3 runs to 14 residues. CDR3 in DNA: TGTGCCAGCAGCTTAAGGCACCTTGAGGAGACCCAGTACTTC. Translation: CASSLRHLEETQYF.

Details on this clonotype: This may arise from a read error, as a much more abundant clone is one base away. The V gene is TRBV15, the J gene TRBJ1-5; perhaps TRBD1 as D (5 bases). This CDR3 comprises 15 residues. The V and J ends lost 0 bases and 7 bases respectively, with 13 bases between them. The germline gives CDR1 LNHNV, CDR2 YYDKDF (reference sequence). The CDR3 DNA follows: TGTGCCACCAGCAGAGATCTAGGGGTAAGCCAGCCCCAGCATTTT. It translates to CATSRDLGVSQPQHF.

The chain is built from TRBV19 and TRBJ2-7, with D uncertain. Per germline, CDR1 LNHDA and CDR2 SQIVND (reference sequence). The CDR3 is 13 residues long. Trimming removed 1 base from V and 0 bases from J, with 4 bases in between. CDR3: CASSIVLSYEQYF. In DNA form, the CDR3 reads TGTGCCAGTAGTATAGTGCTCTCCTACGAGCAGTACTTC. Based on the CDR3 plus reference TRBV19 and TRBJ2-7, the full variable domain is DGGITQSPKYLFRKEGQNVTLSCEQNLNHDAMYWYRQDPGQGLRLIYYSQIVNDFQKGDIAEGYSVSREKKESFPLTVTSAQKNPTAFYLCASSIVLSYEQYFGPGTRLTVT.

This clonotype was observed at least ten times. The chain uses TRBV20-1 and TRBJ2-7, with TRBD2 identical over 8 bases. V gave up 0 bases and J gave up 1 base; unmatched junction bases: 5. Germline V gene sequence: CDR1 DFQATT, CDR2 SNEGSKA (reference sequence). The CDR3 has 15 amino acids. Here the CDR3 reads CSAREGSGTSYEQYF. The CDR3 DNA reads TGCAGTGCTAGAGAGGGTAGCGGGACATCCTACGAGCAGTACTTC.

On this clonotype: At one end, the junction sequence differs from germline, possibly due to a read error. The rearrangement uses TRBV20-1 and TRBJ1-1; D is unclear. The CDR3 contains 13 residues. The germline V gene has CDR1 DFQATT and CDR2 SNEGSKA (reference sequence). CDR3 residues: CSSRGGGGTEAFF. In DNA form, the CDR3 reads TGCAGTTCTAGAGGTGGTGGTGGCACTGAAGCTTTCTTT.

The chain links TRBV10-3 to TRBJ1-3; TRBD1 is a possible D gene (5 bases). This CDR3 contains 15 residues. Trimming left V 6 bases short and J 0 bases short, with 12 bases between. CDR1 is ENHRY and CDR2 is SYGVKD in the germline V gene. The CDR3: CAIRDDSRSGNTIYF. DNA for the CDR3: TGTGCCATCAGAGACGACAGTCGCTCTGGAAACACCATATATTTT.

Many counts were recorded for this clonotype. J is TRBJ2-1 and V is TRBV27; 7 nucleotides align to TRBD1. From germline, CDR1 is MNHEY and CDR2 SMNVEV (reference sequence). There are 16 residues in the CDR3. J gave up 6 bases and V 7 bases, and 15 bases lay outside the gene matches. The CDR3 nucleotides are TGTGCCAGCACTGGTGCGTCAGGGGGTAGGGCCAATGAGCAGTTCTTC. Its protein is CASTGASGGRANEQFF.

About this clonotype: It may be a read error: a sequence one base away is much more abundant. The chain combines TRBV6-5 with TRBJ2-7; 10 nucleotides align to TRBD2. The CDR3 length is 15 residues. The V gene's germline CDR1 is MNHEY and CDR2 SVGAGI. The CDR3 nucleotides read TGTGCCAGCAGTGCTAGCGGGGGAAGCCCCTACGAGAAGTACTTC. It codes for CASSASGGSPYEKYF.

The J gene is TRBJ1-1, the V gene TRBV3-1, with D possibly being TRBD1 (6 bases). This CDR3 comprises 15 residues. CDR1 LGHDT and CDR2 YNNKEL come from the germline V gene (reference sequence). V lost 0 bases to trimming and J lost 5 bases, with 13 bases between them. The CDR3 DNA sequence: TGTGCCAGCAGCCAAGAATTACAGGGATGGACTGAAGCTTTCTTT. Amino acid sequence: CASSQELQGWTEAFF.

This clonotype was counted ten times or more. The CDR3 bases are TGCAGTGCTAGGGATCCGTTGGGGGATACGCAGTATTTT. Translated: CSARDPLGDTQYF. The gene calls are TRBV20-1 and TRBJ2-3; D is uncertain. The CDR3 consists of 13 residues. Germline assignment: CDR1 DFQATT and CDR2 SNEGSKA (reference sequence). Trimming took off 3 bases at V and 6 bases at J, with 13 bases between the two ends.

The chain couples TRBV20-1 to TRBJ2-1; D is perhaps TRBD1 or TRBD2 (6 bases each). Trimming pared 0 bases from V and 4 bases from J, leaving 19 bases between. From germline, CDR1 is DFQATT and CDR2 SNEGSKA (reference sequence). This CDR3 contains 17 residues. The DNA of the CDR3 is TGCAGTGCTAGAGATATAGGGAGGCAGGGGCGATACAATGAGCAGTTCTTC. This encodes CSARDIGRQGRYNEQFF.